The following is a T cell receptor beta chain sequence with its context. Its antigen is undetermined. The data are from a study of shared clonotypes between healthy human individuals. Caucasian adults residing in Nashville, Tennessee made up all the donors. Generated by immunoSEQ multiplex PCR, the TCRdb table keeps only in-frame clones and is missing some. Of 550,000 to 850,000 clones listed, approximately 72% are singletons. Overall study findings and caveats: In having few donors, the study represented limited genetic and exposure-history diversity.

The CDR3 runs 14 residues. The germline gives CDR1 MNHEY, CDR2 SMNVEV (reference sequence). V was cut by 3 bases and J by 7 bases, with 13 bases left in between. The sample taken for sequencing was memory CD4+ T cells sorted from blood. Documented subset: CD45RA-negative fraction. This TCR was sampled from a woman in her twenties or thirties in good health. The chain has TRBV27 and TRBJ2-1, with D perhaps matching TRBD1 (6 bases). DNA for the CDR3: TGTGCCAGCAGTTTTGGACAGCGCTCAAATGAGCAGTTCTTC. Its translation is CASSFGQRSNEQFF.